These 8 T cell receptor beta chains came from one sample sequenced in a study of blood T cell repertoires in COVID-19. This table comes from immunoSEQ multiplex PCR, and its TCRdb copy is limited to in-frame clones, with some not included. The sample comprises about 52,000 clones, approximately 84% of which are singletons, and about a sixth rests with the top ten. Sequencing input: peripheral blood. These receptors were obtained from a human donor with active COVID-19. The donor label of this sample is uncertain.

The V and J genes are TRBV18 and TRBJ1-3; 9 bases match TRBD1. Germline-derived CDR1 and CDR2 are KGHSH and LQKENI. This CDR3 spans 17 amino acids. With V trimmed by 6 bases and J by 2 bases, 11 bases remained unmatched. This chain's CDR3 is CASSARQGVNPGNTIYF. For the CDR3, the DNA is TGTGCCAGCTCGGCAAGACAGGGGGTTAATCCTGGAAACACCATATATTTT.

V gene TRBV20-1 combines with J gene TRBJ1-6; TRBD1 is a possible D gene (5 bases). The CDR3 totals 14 residues. CDR1 is DFQATT and CDR2 is SNEGSKA in the germline V gene (reference sequence). Trimming took off 3 bases at V and 8 bases at J, with 14 bases between the two ends. This chain's CDR3 is CSASTSGKDSPLHF. CDR3 nucleotide sequence: TGCAGTGCTAGTACGTCAGGGAAGGATTCACCCCTCCACTTT.

J is TRBJ2-7 and V is TRBV18; 8 positions match TRBD1. The CDR3 is made up of 15 amino acids. Unmatched junction bases numbered 8, after V lost 3 bases and J lost 4 bases. Germline V gene lookup returns CDR1 KGHSH and CDR2 LQKENI. This chain's CDR3 is CASSPIPGQGYEQYF. DNA of the CDR3: TGTGCCAGCTCACCTATCCCCGGACAGGGATACGAGCAGTACTTC.

This clone has only a few counts. For the CDR3, the DNA is TGTGCCAGTAGTCTCGGGGGGGGGTCCGAGGAGACCCAGTACTTC. As protein: CASSLGGGSEETQYF. The chain couples TRBV19 to TRBJ2-5, with TRBD2 matching over 8 bases. Per the germline V gene, CDR1 is LNHDA and CDR2 is SQIVND (reference sequence). V shed 5 bases and J 5 bases; nucleotides not matched to a gene: 10. This CDR3 region has 15 residues.

This rearrangement joins TRBV19 to TRBJ1-5, with a weak D call TRBD1 (5 bases). CDR3 size: 15 residues. Deletions cut 3 bases from V and 4 bases from J, with 13 bases between. CDR1 is LNHDA, CDR2 SQIVND, per germline (reference sequence). DNA for the CDR3: TGTGCCAGTAGTATTGGGGGGGGTCCAAATCAGCCCCAGCATTTT. Its protein is CASSIGGGPNQPQHF. Using reference TRBV19 and TRBJ1-5 for the parts outside the CDR3, the full variable domain is DGGITQSPKYLFRKEGQNVTLSCEQNLNHDAMYWYRQDPGQGLRLIYYSQIVNDFQKGDIAEGYSVSREKKESFPLTVTSAQKNPTAFYLCASSIGGGPNQPQHFGDGTRLSIL.

This chain connects TRBV5-1 to TRBJ2-3, with 7 bases matching TRBD1. The V gene's germline CDR1 is SGHRS and CDR2 YFSETQ. The junction had 5 bases not matched to a gene; V was cut back by 2 bases and J by 2 bases. CDR3 length: 15 residues. The CDR3 DNA is TGCGCCAGCAGCTTAGGGACAGTAAACACAGATACGCAGTATTTT. Translating gives CASSLGTVNTDTQYF.

The chain has TRBV7-8 and TRBJ1-6; D unclear. The CDR3 is 15 residues long. Trimming stripped 5 bases from V and 8 bases from J, with 16 bases between. Germline values: CDR1 SGHVS, CDR2 FQNEAQ. CDR3 bases: TGTGCCAGCAGCCCCGATAGCAAGGCCCATTCACCCCTCCACTTT. Its translation is CASSPDSKAHSPLHF. The full variable domain, its missing parts supplied by reference TRBV7-8 and TRBJ1-6, is GAGVSQSPRYKVAKRGQDVALRCDPISGHVSLFWYQQALGQGPEFLTYFQNEAQLDKSGLPSDRFFAERPEGSVSTLKIQRTQQEDSAVYLCASSPDSKAHSPLHFGNGTRLTVT.

DNA of the CDR3: TGTGCCAGCAGCTTGACAGATTCTGAAGCTTTCTTT. Translating gives CASSLTDSEAFF. The rearrangement joins TRBV11-3 to TRBJ1-1; maybe TRBD1 (5 bases). V was pared by 3 bases and J by 6 bases, with 8 bases between. This CDR3 contains 12 residues. The germline CDR1 and CDR2 sequences are SGHNT and YENEEA.